The entry that follows covers one TCR beta chain sequence. Original methodology: Estimated nucleated cell counts came from reference gene primer amplification. The data were produced by immunoSEQ multiplex PCR, yet TCRdb's version contains in-frame clones alone and is incomplete. The DNA was the basis for D and trimming; V, J and clone size are from that table. The table records almost 400,000 clones, roughly 89% of them present only once. The sample originates from a study of blood T cell repertoires in COVID-19. Study at large: PBMCs, B-cell-depleted T cells, or T cells were the source of the cDNA or gDNA that made up the material.

Trimming took 0 bases from V and 0 from J; bases not matched to a gene: 2. The CDR3 has 16 residues. CDR1 and CDR2 (germline): KGHSH, LQKENI. Donors of Cohort 3 who recovered were those that had two negative PCRs, clearance, or symptom resolution. The clonotype comes from a woman in her twenties or thirties who had recovered from COVID-19. The specimen sequenced was PBMCs or T cells enriched from blood (not recorded which). The rearrangement uses TRBV18 and TRBJ1-3; 7 positions agree with TRBD1. CDR3 amino acids: CASSPPDRDSGNTIYF. In DNA, the CDR3 is TGTGCCAGCTCACCACCAGACAGGGACTCTGGAAACACCATATATTTT.